This note documents a single TCR beta chain sequence. Its specificity is not known. This sample is drawn from a study of synovial regulatory T cells in juvenile arthritis. The study, taken as a whole, reports: Across patients, iaTreg TCR repertoires were mostly private, partly shared with synovial Teff and blood CPL.

Here immunoSEQ multiplex PCR was the method, and the copy in TCRdb shows in-frame clones only, minus some. The table gives roughly 9,900 clones; the top ten clones make up more than 0.95% of it. This TCR was recovered from a donor aged 2-30 years with juvenile idiopathic arthritis. What was sequenced was Treg cells from blood. As to subset: remaining (HLA-DR-negative) circulating blood Treg cells.

Here the CDR3 reads CASSISGPDTQYF. The chain couples TRBV19 to TRBJ2-3; TCRdb gives TRBD2 as the D gene, but with no DNA this cannot be confirmed. Germline-derived CDR1 and CDR2 are LNHDA and SQIVND (reference sequence). This CDR3 has 13 amino acids. Nucleotide data are not available.